Listed below are T cell receptor beta chains from one sample, sequenced in a study of blood T cell repertoires in COVID-19. The protocol was immunoSEQ multiplex PCR, while the TCRdb copy is restricted to in-frame clones and leaves out a portion. The sample comprises about 230,000 clones, around 83% of which are singletons, and 2% to 2.5% rests with the top ten. The sequencing input was peripheral blood. The receptor source for this set is a middle-aged man who had recovered from COVID-19. The CDR3 runs from the conserved cysteine through the conserved F or W. A D gene is named only where the DNA matches it firmly. Clone size is given for some rows only: seen once, a few or many times, or a class if the clone is expanded.

j_gene,v_gene,abundance,d_gene,CDR3aa,CDR3nt
TRBJ1-1,TRBV6-5,-,-,CASSPLDRMNTEAFF,TGTGCCAGCAGTCCACTCGACAGGATGAACACTGAAGCTTTCTTT
TRBJ2-1,TRBV7-9,-,TRBD2,CASSSGLAGGRSYNEQFF,TGTGCCAGCAGCTCGGGACTAGCGGGGGGGCGCTCCTACAATGAGCAGTTCTTC
TRBJ2-1,TRBV19,once,TRBD2,CASSGFGLAGVREQFF,TGTGCCAGCTCAGGTTTCGGACTAGCGGGAGTTAGAGAGCAGTTCTTC
TRBJ2-2,TRBV18,-,-,CASSPFGQFTGELFF,TGTGCCAGCTCACCATTCGGTCAATTCACCGGGGAGCTGTTTTTT
TRBJ1-1,TRBV9,-,TRBD1,CASSVGVTGGLIEAFF,TGTGCCAGCAGCGTGGGGGTGACAGGGGGCCTAATTGAAGCTTTCTTT
TRBJ1-2,TRBV2,-,TRBD1,CASITDREGGYTF,TGTGCCAGCATCACTGACAGGGAAGGCGGCTACACCTTC
TRBJ2-7,TRBV18,-,-,CASSPPASNEQYF,TGTGCCAGCTCACCACCGGCCAGTAACGAGCAGTACTTC
TRBJ1-2,TRBV12-3/TRBV12-4,-,-,CASSLSNLGGYTF,TGTGCCAGCAGTTTATCTAATCTCGGTGGCTACACCTTC
TRBJ2-1,TRBV7-2,once,TRBD2,CASSSGPSYNEQFF,TGTGCCAGCTCTAGCGGCCCCTCCTACAATGAGCAGTTCTTC
TRBJ2-7,TRBV7-6,medium-sized,TRBD2,CASSLGTSGSYEQYF,TGTGCCAGCAGCTTAGGGACTAGCGGGTCCTACGAGCAGTACTTC
TRBJ2-5,TRBV19,-,TRBD1,CASSMGQGGALQETQYF,TGTGCCAGTAGTATGGGACAGGGGGGCGCACTCCAAGAGACCCAGTACTTC
TRBJ1-1,TRBV19,-,-,CASSIGFSKAFF,TGTGCCAGTAGTATAGGTTTCAGTAAAGCTTTCTTT
TRBJ2-7,TRBV6-2/TRBV6-3,once,-,CASSTQGFHEQYF,TGTGCCAGCAGTACACAGGGATTCCACGAGCAGTACTTC
TRBJ1-2,TRBV18,-,TRBD1,CASSPDPTGIYYGYTF,TGTGCCAGCTCACCCGACCCGACAGGGATTTACTATGGCTACACCTTC
TRBJ1-5,TRBV18,once,-,CASSPEQGPDQPQHF,TGTGCCAGCTCACCGGAGCAGGGGCCCGATCAGCCCCAGCATTTT
TRBJ2-3,TRBV9,-,-,CASSVAFDTQYF,TGTGCCAGCAGCGTAGCTTTTGATACGCAGTATTTT
TRBJ2-7,TRBV7-9,-,-,CASSLVVGNYEQYF,TGTGCCAGCAGCTTAGTAGTGGGCAACTACGAGCAGTACTTC
TRBJ1-3,TRBV7-9,-,-,CASSFRESSGNTIYF,TGTGCCAGCAGCTTCCGGGAGAGCTCTGGAAACACCATATATTTT
TRBJ2-7,TRBV5-4,-,TRBD2,CASSSTSGLSYEQYF,TGTGCCAGCAGCTCGACTAGCGGGTTATCCTACGAGCAGTACTTC
TRBJ1-1,TRBV24-1,-,-,CATSGDRNTEAFF,TGTGCCACCAGTGGTGACAGGAACACTGAAGCTTTCTTT
TRBJ1-4,TRBV6-2/TRBV6-3,-,-,CASSRQTNEKLFF,TGTGCCAGCAGTCGACAGACTAATGAAAAACTGTTTTTT
TRBJ2-7,TRBV4-1,-,-,CASSQEVRSSYEQYF,TGCGCCAGCAGCCAAGAAGTTCGGAGCTCCTACGAGCAGTACTTC
TRBJ2-5,TRBV9,once,-,CASSGPGETQYF,TGTGCCAGCAGCGGCCCCGGGGAGACCCAGTACTTC
TRBJ2-3,TRBV29-1,-,-,CSVVGSGVKDTQYF,TGCAGCGTTGTTGGGTCAGGGGTTAAAGATACGCAGTATTTT
TRBJ1-2,TRBV12-3/TRBV12-4,-,TRBD1,CASDGTGGFGYTF,TGTGCCAGTGACGGGACAGGGGGTTTTGGCTACACCTTC
TRBJ2-3,TRBV5-4,-,-,CASRRRDEDTQYF,TGTGCCAGCAGGAGGCGGGATGAAGATACGCAGTATTTT
TRBJ1-1,TRBV7-9,few,TRBD1,CASSLDRVRIGAEAFF,TGTGCCAGCAGCCTCGACAGGGTCCGTATCGGAGCTGAAGCTTTCTTT
TRBJ2-7,TRBV29-1,-,-,CSVETSDEQYF,TGCAGCGTTGAAACATCCGACGAGCAGTACTTC
TRBJ2-1,TRBV7-2,-,-,CASSSDWSSYNEQFF,TGTGCCAGCAGCTCAGACTGGAGCTCCTACAATGAGCAGTTCTTC
TRBJ1-1,TRBV7-9,-,TRBD1,CASSPQPGQGQGGYTEAFF,TGTGCCAGCAGCCCACAGCCGGGACAGGGGCAGGGCGGGTACACTGAAGCTTTCTTT
TRBJ2-2,TRBV6-5,-,TRBD1,CASTRTGEGGELFF,TGTGCCAGCACCCGGACAGGGGAAGGCGGGGAGCTGTTTTTT
TRBJ2-3,TRBV4-3,-,TRBD2,CASSQDRRLPGGGGTDTQYF,TGCGCCAGCAGCCAAGATCGGAGACTTCCGGGCGGGGGAGGCACAGATACGCAGTATTTT
TRBJ2-5,TRBV6-5,-,-,CASSYSSFKSGAQYF,TGTGCCAGCAGTTACTCCTCGTTCAAATCAGGCGCCCAGTACTTC
TRBJ2-7,TRBV28,-,-,CASSLWGLAYEQYF,TGTGCCAGCAGTTTATGGGGGCTCGCTTACGAGCAGTACTTC
TRBJ1-3,TRBV14,-,-,CASSQAQGLFSGNTIYF,TGTGCCAGCAGCCAAGCGCAGGGACTGTTCTCTGGAAACACCATATATTTT
TRBJ2-6,TRBV4-1,once,TRBD1,CASSQDGTGSYSGANVLTF,TGCGCCAGCAGCCAAGATGGGACAGGGAGCTACTCTGGGGCCAACGTCCTGACTTTC
TRBJ1-4,TRBV10-3,-,TRBD1,CAISPGQGNEKLFF,TGTGCCATCAGTCCGGGACAGGGAAATGAAAAACTGTTTTTT
TRBJ2-4,TRBV19,-,TRBD1,CASSDRGENIQYF,TGTGCCAGTAGTGACAGGGGTGAAAACATTCAGTACTTC
TRBJ2-7,TRBV3-1/TRBV3-2,-,-,CASSQGLQEQYF,TGTGCCAGCAGTCAAGGACTCCAGGAGCAGTACTTC
TRBJ1-2,TRBV6-5,once,TRBD1,CASSGTANYGYTF,TGTGCCAGCAGCGGGACAGCTAACTATGGCTACACCTTC
TRBJ1-2,TRBV24-1,-,TRBD1,CATSDPDRGRFHYGYTF,TGTGCCACCAGTGACCCGGACAGGGGGCGGTTTCACTATGGCTACACCTTC
TRBJ2-3,TRBV6-4,-,TRBD2,CASSDSTSGQGDTQYF,TGTGCCAGCAGTGACTCGACTAGCGGTCAGGGAGATACGCAGTATTTT
TRBJ2-3,TRBV5-4,-,-,CASSLVFSNTQYF,TGTGCCAGCAGCTTGGTTTTTTCTAATACGCAGTATTTT
TRBJ2-1,TRBV18,-,TRBD1,CASSPKQGAYNEQFF,TGTGCCAGCTCCCCTAAACAGGGGGCCTACAATGAGCAGTTCTTC
TRBJ2-7,TRBV29-1,-,TRBD2,CSVLGSGNYYEQYF,TGCAGCGTCCTCGGGAGCGGGAACTACTACGAGCAGTACTTC
TRBJ1-3,TRBV5-5,-,-,CASSWDIGQGNTIYF,TGTGCCAGCAGCTGGGACATCGGCCAAGGAAACACCATATATTTT
TRBJ2-7,TRBV4-1,-,-,CASSQDRGGGQYEQYF,TGCGCCAGCAGCCAAGATAGGGGCGGGGGCCAGTACGAGCAGTACTTC
TRBJ2-1,TRBV24-1,-,TRBD1,CATSASGQGVNEQFF,TGTGCCACCAGTGCTTCGGGACAGGGGGTTAATGAGCAGTTCTTC
TRBJ1-2,TRBV6-5,few,-,CASSLRGYGYTF,TGTGCCAGCAGTTTAAGAGGGTATGGCTACACCTTC
TRBJ2-1,TRBV5-8,-,TRBD2,CASSLFSSGYNEQFF,TGTGCCAGCAGCTTGTTTTCTAGCGGGTACAATGAGCAGTTCTTC
TRBJ2-1,TRBV11-3,-,-,CASSFRDTSTYNEQFF,TGTGCCAGCAGCTTCCGGGACACCTCAACCTACAATGAGCAGTTCTTC